Listed below are T cell receptor beta chains from one sample, sequenced in a study of technical replicates of blood from several donors. TCRdb keeps only in-frame clones here, not all; method: immunoSEQ multiplex PCR. The sample lists 60,000 to 90,000 clones, just under 97% occurring once. The specimen sequenced was T cells isolated from PBMCs. Receptor source: a human donor in good health. The CDR3 runs from the conserved cysteine through the conserved F or W. The D gene is left open where the match is weak. Clone size is shown for a subset of rows, as once, few, many or a class of expanded clone.

>TRBJ1-2|TRBD1|NA|TRBV7-3
TGTGCCAGCAGCCCGCGACAGGGGGAACTTAACTATGGCTACACCTTC
CASSPRQGELNYGYTF
>TRBJ1-5|TRBD1|NA|TRBV5-1
TGCGCCAGCAGTCCTAGGACAGGGGGCAATCAGCCCCAGCATTTT
CASSPRTGGNQPQHF
>TRBJ2-7|NA|NA|TRBV5-1
TGCGCCAGCAGCAGAACGGGTAACTCCTACGAGCAGTACTTC
CASSRTGNSYEQYF
>TRBJ2-1|NA|NA|TRBV6-4
TGTGCCAGCAGAAGACATCTCGGGGGAACGAATGAGCAGTTCTTC
CASRRHLGGTNEQFF
>TRBJ1-1|NA|NA|TRBV11-1
TGTGCCAGCAGCGCACTCAAGACTGAAGCTTTCTTT
CASSALKTEAFF
>TRBJ1-2|TRBD1|NA|TRBV12-5
TGTGCTAGTGGTTTGTTTCCGGAGGACAGGGGGAGCGGCTACACCTTC
CASGLFPEDRGSGYTF
>TRBJ2-1|TRBD2|NA|TRBV5-1
TGCGCCAGCAGCTTGGGACCGGGAGGGGCCAATGAGCAGTTCTTC
CASSLGPGGANEQFF
>TRBJ2-1|NA|NA|TRBV5-1
TGCGCCAGCAGCTTGGCCCGCGGCGGTAACAATGAGCAGTTCTTC
CASSLARGGNNEQFF
>TRBJ1-2|TRBD1|NA|TRBV7-3
TGTGCCAGCAGTCCCCGGCAGGGGGCTTCTTTTGGCTACACCTTC
CASSPRQGASFGYTF
>TRBJ2-7|TRBD2|NA|TRBV6-1
TGTGCCAGCACGACCGGACTAGCGGGGCCGTACGAGCAGTACTTC
CASTTGLAGPYEQYF
>TRBJ2-7|NA|NA|TRBV6-1
TGTGCCAGCAGTGGGAGACAGGGACTTCGCTACGAGCAGTACTTC
CASSGRQGLRYEQYF
>TRBJ1-1|NA|NA|TRBV5-4
TGTGCCAGCAGCTCGGACAGTCTTGAAGCTTTCTTT
CASSSDSLEAFF
>TRBJ1-5|NA|once|TRBV7-9
TGTGCCAGCAGCTTGACTCTCCAGACAGCTAGCAATCAGCCCCAGCATTTT
CASSLTLQTASNQPQHF
>TRBJ1-1|NA|NA|TRBV6-9
TGTGCCAGCAGTTCGGGGGACACTGAAGCTTTCTTT
CASSSGDTEAFF
>TRBJ2-7|NA|once|TRBV2
TGTGCCAGCAGCACCGAGGTTGAGCAGTACTTC
CASSTEVEQYF
>TRBJ2-3|NA|NA|TRBV19
TGTGCCAGTAGTGACATGTACCGCACAGATACGCAGTATTTT
CASSDMYRTDTQYF
>TRBJ2-5|TRBD1|once|TRBV5-4
TGTGCCAGCAGCGGACGGGACAGGGGAGTAATAGAGACCCAGTACTTC
CASSGRDRGVIETQYF
>TRBJ2-4|TRBD2|once|TRBV6-1
TGTGCCAGCAGTGAAGCGCTTGCGGGGGGTCTAGCCAAAAACATTCAGTACTTC
CASSEALAGGLAKNIQYF
>TRBJ2-7|NA|NA|TRBV28
TGTGCCAGCAGGGAAACGGGACTCGTCTACGAGCAGTACTTC
CASRETGLVYEQYF
>TRBJ1-5|NA|NA|TRBV4-1
TGCGCCAGCAGCCAGGGAACAGGGTCGTATCATCAGCCCCAGCATTTT
CASSQGTGSYHQPQHF
>TRBJ2-2|NA|NA|TRBV7-9
TGTGCCAGCCGTTTGAACACCGGGGAGCTGTTTTTT
CASRLNTGELFF
>TRBJ2-5|TRBD1|NA|TRBV6-1
TGTGCCGAAGGGGACAGGGGCGGAGAGACCCAGTACTTC
CAEGDRGGETQYF
>TRBJ1-4|NA|NA|TRBV4-1
TGCGCCAGCAGCCACGGGAATGAAAAACTGTTTTTT
CASSHGNEKLFF
>TRBJ1-5|NA|NA|TRBV27
TGTGCCAGCAGTTTGTCACTTCGGGGTCAGCCCCAGCATTTT
CASSLSLRGQPQHF
>TRBJ2-7|NA|NA|TRBV6-1
TGTGCCAGCAGTGAACGGGGGTCCTACGAGCAGTACTTC
CASSERGSYEQYF
>TRBJ1-1|NA|NA|TRBV19
TGTGCCAGTAGTATAGGGTTCAGTATGAACACTGAAGCTTTCTTT
CASSIGFSMNTEAFF
>TRBJ2-7|NA|NA|TRBV6-5
TGTGCCAGCAGTTACGGTCCGGGGAGACCGGGCGAGCAGTACTTC
CASSYGPGRPGEQYF
>TRBJ1-2|NA|NA|TRBV7-2
TGTGCCAGCAGCTTAGCGCCAGGGGACCGCTCTCCTACTAACTATGGCTACACCTTC
CASSLAPGDRSPTNYGYTF